Each of the 27 T cell receptor beta chains below was sequenced from the same sample in a study of blood T cell repertoires in COVID-19. Sequencing used immunoSEQ multiplex PCR; TCRdb keeps in-frame clones, though not all of them. This table has 130,000 to 150,000 clones, about four fifths appearing once. Sequences were obtained from PBMCs or T cells enriched from blood (not recorded which). The source is a man aged 50-59 years who had recovered from COVID-19.

The chain couples TRBV19 to TRBJ1-3, with a tentative D call TRBD1 (5 bases). V was clipped by 6 bases and J by 0 bases, with 12 bases between them. The CDR3 is 15 residues long. CDR1 is LNHDA, CDR2 SQIVND, per germline (reference sequence). The CDR3: CASRPDSVSGNTIYF. The DNA of the CDR3 is TGTGCCAGTAGACCCGACAGCGTCTCTGGAAACACCATATATTTT.

This sequence joins TRBV7-9 and TRBJ1-1; TRBD1 agrees at 11 bases. Germline assignment: CDR1 SEHNR and CDR2 FQNEAQ (reference sequence). Trimming removed 5 bases from V and 4 bases from J; junction bases left unmatched: 6. The CDR3 covers 15 residues. In DNA, the CDR3 is TGTGCCAGCAGCCAAAAGGGGACAGGGGGCACTGAAGCTTTCTTT. Translating gives CASSQKGTGGTEAFF. Using reference TRBV7-9 and TRBJ1-1 for the parts outside the CDR3, the full variable domain is DTGVSQNPRHKITKRGQNVTFRCDPISEHNRLYWYRQTLGQGPEFLTYFQNEAQLEKSRLLSDRFSAERPKGSFSTLEIQRTEQGDSAMYLCASSQKGTGGTEAFFGQGTRLTVV.

This clone is a singleton in its sample. V is TRBV11-2 and J is TRBJ2-2; D may be TRBD2 (5 bases). V was clipped by 2 bases and J by 0 bases, with 7 bases between them. Per germline, CDR1 SGHAT and CDR2 FQNNGV. The CDR3 loop spans 15 amino acids. DNA of the CDR3: TGTGCCAGCAGCTTACCGCGGGCGAACACCGGGGAGCTGTTTTTT. It translates to CASSLPRANTGELFF.

The chain recombines TRBV3-1 (or the pseudogene TRBV3-2) with TRBJ2-1; TRBD1 matches 7 bases. Unmatched junction bases numbered 9, after V lost 0 bases and J lost 1 base. There are 18 residues in the CDR3. CDR1 LGHDT and CDR2 YNNKEL come from the germline V gene (reference sequence). The CDR3 region is CASSQDLGLGQSYNEQFF. The DNA for the CDR3 is TGTGCCAGCAGCCAAGATCTAGGGCTGGGACAGTCCTACAATGAGCAGTTCTTC.

V gene TRBV2 combines with J gene TRBJ2-1; tentatively, D is TRBD2 (6 bases). The CDR3 length is 12 residues. V lost 8 bases to trimming and J lost 6 bases, with 11 bases between them. The germline V gene has CDR1 SNHLY and CDR2 FYNNEI. This CDR3 is CASDGGRNEQFF. CDR3 nucleotide sequence: TGTGCCAGCGACGGGGGACGCAATGAGCAGTTCTTC.

The rearrangement joins TRBV9 to TRBJ2-1; D is possibly TRBD2 (6 bases). This CDR3 is built from 15 residues. Trimming took 1 base from V and 0 from J, leaving 8 bases between them. The germline gives CDR1 SGDLS, CDR2 YYNGEE. The CDR3 DNA follows: TGTGCCAGCAGCGTAATGGGGGGCTCCTACAATGAGCAGTTCTTC. It specifies CASSVMGGSYNEQFF.

The chain has TRBV12-3 or TRBV12-4 and TRBJ1-2; D uncertain. V shed 7 bases and J shed 4 bases, with 7 bases lying between them. CDR3 length: 11 amino acids. The chain's CDR3 is CASTSGYGYTF. The CDR3 region has the DNA TGTGCCAGCACCTCCGGCTATGGCTACACCTTC.

The chain is built from TRBV29-1 and TRBJ1-1; D not certain. V dropped 3 bases and J dropped 12 bases, with 17 bases sitting between them. Germline V lookup: CDR1 SQVTM, CDR2 ANQGSEA. The CDR3 consists of 12 residues. The CDR3 protein is CSVENGGEISFF. CDR3 bases: TGCAGCGTTGAGAATGGAGGTGAAATCTCTTTCTTT. Based on the CDR3 plus reference TRBV29-1 and TRBJ1-1, the full variable domain is SAVISQKPSRDICQRGTSLTIQCQVDSQVTMMFWYRQQPGQSLTLIATANQGSEATYESGFVIDKFPISRPNLTFSTLTVSNMSPEDSSIYLCSVENGGEISFFGQGTRLTVV.

The chain recombines TRBV5-1 with TRBJ2-4, with 8 bases matching TRBD1. Per germline, CDR1 SGHRS and CDR2 YFSETQ. V lost 0 bases to trimming and J lost 6 bases; unmatched junction nucleotides: 2. The length of the CDR3 is 14 residues. Written as DNA, the CDR3 is TGCGCCAGCAGCTTGGGCCAGGGGGCAAACATTCAGTACTTC. Encoded protein: CASSLGQGANIQYF.

The chain is built from TRBV5-5 and TRBJ1-1; D is perhaps TRBD1 (5 bases). The CDR3 is made up of 15 amino acids. Trimming took off 6 bases at V and 0 bases at J, with 15 bases between the two ends. Per the germline V gene, CDR1 is SGHKS and CDR2 is YYEKEE (reference sequence). The chain's CDR3 is CASNRQTGMNTEAFF. CDR3 DNA sequence: TGTGCCAGCAACCGACAGACGGGTATGAACACTGAAGCTTTCTTT.

This chain links TRBV7-9 with TRBJ1-1, with 7 bases fitting TRBD1. CDR1 is SEHNR, CDR2 FQNEAQ, per germline (reference sequence). The CDR3 is 15 residues long. The junction had 8 bases not matched to a gene; V was cut back by 5 bases and J by 2 bases. DNA of the CDR3: TGTGCCAGCAGCCTATACAGGGGCCCCAACACTGAAGCTTTCTTT. Encoded protein: CASSLYRGPNTEAFF.

In this sample, this clone turned up a few times. Other DNA sequences within the sample encode an identical CDR3. V usage is TRBV9 and J usage is TRBJ2-5; 7 nucleotides agree with TRBD2. The CDR3 runs 14 residues. Germline CDR1 is SGDLS and CDR2 is YYNGEE. With 0 bases clipped from V and 5 bases from J, the junction kept 4 bases outside the gene matches. The CDR3 sequence: CASSVGLAGETQYF. The CDR3 DNA is TGTGCCAGCAGCGTAGGACTAGCTGGTGAGACCCAGTACTTC.

The rearrangement uses TRBV20-1 and TRBJ1-2, with D hard to call. Deletions cut 3 bases from V and 5 bases from J, with 7 bases between. The CDR3 contains 11 residues. Germline V lookup: CDR1 DFQATT, CDR2 SNEGSKA (reference sequence). CDR3 sequence: CSASAVYGYTF. The CDR3 DNA reads as TGCAGTGCTAGTGCAGTGTATGGCTACACCTTC.

The rearrangement links TRBV10-1 to TRBJ2-5; TRBD1 matches 7 bases. The junction had 4 bases not matched to a gene; V was cut back by 4 bases and J by 2 bases. The germline V gene encodes CDR1 WNHNN and CDR2 SYGVQD (reference sequence). CDR3 length: 14 residues. The CDR3 DNA is TGCGCCAGCAGTGCAACCAGGGGGCAAGAGACCCAGTACTTC. This gives the protein CASSATRGQETQYF.

V usage is TRBV6-1 and J usage is TRBJ2-3, with 8 bases identical to TRBD1. Per the germline V gene, CDR1 is MNHNS and CDR2 is SASEGT. V lost 3 bases, J lost 5 bases, and 7 bases stayed unmatched. This CDR3 is built from 15 residues. CDR3 residues: CASSDSGTGVDTQYF. The CDR3 region has the DNA TGTGCCAGCAGTGATTCCGGGACAGGTGTAGATACGCAGTATTTT.

The rearrangement uses TRBV27 and TRBJ2-5; TRBD2 aligns across 7 bases. This CDR3 is 15 amino acids long. Trimming at V came to 1 base and at J to 3 bases, leaving 5 bases not matched to a gene. The germline V gene has CDR1 MNHEY and CDR2 SMNVEV (reference sequence). CDR3 region: CASSLWQGGEETQYF. CDR3 sequence (DNA): TGTGCCAGCAGTTTATGGCAGGGAGGGGAAGAGACCCAGTACTTC.

The J gene is TRBJ2-7, the V gene TRBV27, with 8 bases aligning to TRBD2. Trimming removed 2 bases from V and 0 bases from J; junction bases left unmatched: 3. CDR3 length equals 15 residues. CDR1 is MNHEY, CDR2 SMNVEV, per germline (reference sequence). CDR3 coding DNA: TGTGCCAGCAGTTTAATACGGGGGGGCTCCTACGAGCAGTACTTC. This codes for CASSLIRGGSYEQYF.

The chain has TRBV7-8 and TRBJ2-5, with 12 bases that match TRBD2. In germline, CDR1 is SGHVS, CDR2 FQNEAQ. CDR3 length equals 17 residues. With V trimmed by 3 bases and J by 2 bases, 7 bases remained unmatched. This chain's CDR3 is CASSLLAGGKRQETQYF. The CDR3 DNA reads as TGTGCCAGCAGCTTGCTAGCGGGGGGGAAACGACAAGAGACCCAGTACTTC.

This chain connects TRBV21-1 to TRBJ2-5; TRBD2 is taken as the D call from the table, unchecked against the DNA. TRBV21-1 is reported as a pseudogene. The CDR3 runs to 15 residues. The CDR3 DNA sequence: TGTGCCAGCAGCAAAGAAGCGGAACGGACTCATACCCAGTACTTC. Protein sequence: CASSKEAERTHTQYF.

The rearrangement uses TRBV18 and TRBJ1-4; D call uncertain. The CDR3 covers 15 residues. Trimming took 2 bases from V and 3 from J, leaving 10 bases between them. Germline CDR1 is KGHSH and CDR2 is LQKENI. CDR3 amino acids: CASSPLVGANEKLFF. In DNA, the CDR3 is TGTGCCAGCTCACCATTGGTCGGAGCTAATGAAAAACTGTTTTTT.

V gene TRBV7-3 combines with J gene TRBJ1-1; possibly TRBD1 for D (5 bases). The CDR3 is made up of 16 amino acids. Germline V gives CDR1 SGHTA, CDR2 FQGTGA. V lost 5 bases and J lost 1, with 17 bases in between. For the CDR3, the DNA is TGTGCCAGCAGCCCAAAGGGGAGGGGCCCGAACACTGAAGCTTTCTTT. Translation: CASSPKGRGPNTEAFF. The whole variable domain, remainder taken from reference TRBV7-3 and TRBJ1-1, is GAGVSQTPSNKVTEKGKYVELRCDPISGHTALYWYRQSLGQGPEFLIYFQGTGAADDSGLPNDRFFAVRPEGSVSTLKIQRTERGDSAVYLCASSPKGRGPNTEAFFGQGTRLTVV.

The chain has TRBV5-8 and TRBJ2-1; D gene ambiguous. CDR3 length: 17 amino acids. Germline CDR1 and CDR2: SGHTS and YDEGEE. The ends were cut back, 5 bases at V and 3 bases at J, with 21 bases in the middle. CDR3 loop: CASRHHVRVLNYNEQFF. The CDR3 DNA sequence: TGTGCCAGCAGACACCATGTACGGGTCTTGAACTACAATGAGCAGTTCTTC.

In its sample, this clone was seen once. This rearrangement joins TRBV10-2 to TRBJ2-3, with D possibly being TRBD2 (5 bases). This CDR3 contains 15 residues. Germline CDR1 is WSHSY and CDR2 is SAAADI. Between the trimmed V and J ends, which lost 11 bases and 3 bases, there was a span of 21 bases. The CDR3 here is CAVMDLNPGTDTQYF. The DNA for the CDR3 is TGCGCCGTCATGGACTTGAACCCGGGGACAGATACGCAGTATTTT.

The V and J genes are TRBV18 and TRBJ1-4, with TRBD1 matching over 7 bases. Germline assignment: CDR1 KGHSH and CDR2 LQKENI. V lost 3 bases, J lost 8 bases, and 6 bases stayed unmatched. The CDR3 extends over 14 amino acids. The CDR3, as DNA: TGTGCCAGCTCACCGACAGGGTCGGACGAAAAACTGTTTTTT. Protein sequence: CASSPTGSDEKLFF.

The chain links TRBV6-5 to TRBJ1-2; the D is unclear. The CDR3 has 13 residues. Trimming removed 5 bases from V and 7 bases from J, with 14 bases in between. Per germline, CDR1 MNHEY and CDR2 SVGAGI. The DNA for the CDR3 is TGTGCCAGCAGTCTGATGGGAAGCGGTGGCTACACCTTC. This sequence encodes CASSLMGSGGYTF.

The gene calls are TRBV27 and TRBJ1-4, with D possibly being TRBD1 (6 bases). V dropped 4 bases and J dropped 5 bases, with 11 bases sitting between them. Germline CDR1 is MNHEY and CDR2 is SMNVEV (reference sequence). The CDR3 spans 14 residues. The CDR3 spells CASSYQGLNEKLFF. The CDR3 DNA follows: TGTGCCAGCAGTTATCAGGGGCTAAATGAAAAACTGTTTTTT.

The chain links TRBV15 to TRBJ1-5, with D unclear. Trimming removed 0 bases at V and 6 bases at J, with 9 bases between. The CDR3 runs 14 residues. Germline CDR1 is LNHNV and CDR2 is YYDKDF (reference sequence). CDR3 sequence: CATSRDSERQPQHF. CDR3 nucleotides: TGTGCCACCAGCAGAGATTCCGAGCGTCAGCCCCAGCATTTT.